This passage covers 31 T cell receptor beta chains from one sample sequenced in a study of blood T cell repertoires in COVID-19. TCRdb keeps only in-frame clones here, not all; method: immunoSEQ multiplex PCR. The table lists about 500,000 clones, around 90% of them singletons. The sample consisted of PBMCs or T cells enriched from blood (not recorded which). These receptors were taken from a woman between 18 and 29 years old who had recovered from COVID-19.

This rearrangement joins TRBV4-2 to TRBJ2-1; 9 positions agree with TRBD2. V was pared by 1 base and J by 8 bases, with 6 bases of the junction left unmatched. The CDR3 has 15 residues. Per germline, CDR1 LGHNA and CDR2 YNFKEQ. CDR3 sequence: CASSQGGGARDEQFF. The DNA for the CDR3 is TGTGCCAGCAGCCAAGGCGGGGGGGCAAGGGATGAGCAGTTCTTC.

The chain carries TRBV6-5 and TRBJ2-5; the D gene is possibly TRBD2 (5 bases). Germline lookup yields CDR1 MNHEY and CDR2 SVGAGI. CDR3 length: 12 amino acids. V was shortened by 8 bases and J by 5 bases, with 12 bases between the two germline ends. The CDR3 sequence: CASEFGDETQYF. CDR3 nucleotides: TGTGCCAGCGAGTTCGGGGATGAGACCCAGTACTTC.

The chain links TRBV10-1 to TRBJ2-5; the D is unclear. Trimming left V 7 bases short and J 9 bases short, with 12 bases between. The germline gives CDR1 WNHNN, CDR2 SYGVQD (reference sequence). This CDR3 is 11 amino acids long. CDR3 nucleotide sequence: TGCGCCAGCACTGATAACCGGGCCCAGTACTTC. Its translation is CASTDNRAQYF.

The rearrangement links TRBV5-4 to TRBJ2-3, with TRBD2 as a possible D gene (7 bases). Between the trimmed V and J ends, which lost 4 bases and 4 bases, there was a span of 22 bases. CDR1 is SGHNT, CDR2 YYREEE, per germline (reference sequence). The length of the CDR3 is 17 residues. DNA for the CDR3: TGTGCCAGCAGCGGACAAGGGGGGGTCGAAGGACCAGATACGCAGTATTTT. Its protein product is CASSGQGGVEGPDTQYF.

The J gene is TRBJ1-1, the V gene TRBV10-1; 7 bases agree with TRBD1. The CDR3 sequence is 15 residues long. J lost 1 base, V lost 3 bases, and 5 bases had no gene match. Per germline, CDR1 WNHNN and CDR2 SYGVQD (reference sequence). The CDR3 here is CASSEQGKTNTEAFF. The CDR3 DNA follows: TGCGCCAGCAGTGAACAGGGGAAAACGAACACTGAAGCTTTCTTT.

The rearrangement uses TRBV24-1 and TRBJ1-3; D possibly corresponds to TRBD1 (5 bases). Germline V gene data show CDR1 as KGHDR and CDR2 as SFDVKD. The CDR3 has 16 residues. Trimming took off 10 bases at V and 6 bases at J, with 24 bases between the two ends. CDR3 residues: CATFRFERQPPNTIYF. The CDR3 nucleotides read TGTGCCACTTTCAGATTCGAGCGACAGCCACCAAACACCATATATTTT.

V usage is TRBV2 and J usage is TRBJ1-2, with TRBD1 matching over 8 bases. The length of the CDR3 is 17 residues. CDR1 is SNHLY, CDR2 FYNNEI, per germline. Losses at the gene ends were 2 bases for V and 3 bases for J; bases not matched to a gene: 11. The CDR3 DNA reads TGTGCCAGCAGTGAAAGGGGACAGGAGGGGGGAGACTATGGCTACACCTTC. It specifies CASSERGQEGGDYGYTF.

The V call is TRBV4-1, the J call TRBJ1-3; D is uncertain. Trimming pared 4 bases from V and 3 bases from J, leaving 13 bases between. The CDR3 has 15 amino acids. Looked up from germline, CDR1 is MGHRA and CDR2 is YSYEKL. CDR3 sequence: CASSLIGGGGNTIYF. The CDR3 nucleotides are TGCGCCAGCAGCCTCATAGGAGGAGGTGGAAACACCATATATTTT.

This clone is a singleton in its sample. V usage is TRBV6-4 and J usage is TRBJ2-7; D is possibly TRBD1 (6 bases). Germline CDR1 and CDR2: MRHNA and SNTAGT. The CDR3 has 13 amino acids. Trimming removed 7 bases at V and 3 bases at J, with 13 bases between. In DNA, the CDR3 is TGTGCCAGCACCGGGACACCACACTACGAGCAGTACTTC. This gives the protein CASTGTPHYEQYF.

The rearrangement uses TRBV2 and TRBJ1-1, with TRBD1 matching over 9 bases. The CDR3 contains 17 residues. CDR1 is SNHLY and CDR2 is FYNNEI in the germline V gene. V gave up 2 bases and J gave up 7 bases; unmatched junction bases: 14. CDR3 protein: CASSEWGRGDRDFEAFF. The CDR3 DNA sequence: TGTGCCAGCAGTGAATGGGGGCGTGGGGACAGGGACTTTGAAGCTTTCTTT.

The chain has TRBV5-1 and TRBJ2-5, with TRBD2 matching 11 bases. Germline V gives CDR1 SGHRS, CDR2 YFSETQ. J gave up 4 bases and V 5 bases, and 13 bases lay outside the gene matches. This CDR3 region has 17 residues. The CDR3 DNA follows: TGCGCCAGCAGGGACGTAGCGGGGGGGCCGGTAGGAGAGACCCAGTACTTC. Translated: CASRDVAGGPVGETQYF.

The chain is built from TRBV4-1 and TRBJ1-4, with 8 bases matching TRBD1. The J segment lost 5 bases and the V segment lost 4 bases, leaving 12 bases of the junction unmatched. The germline V gene encodes CDR1 MGHRA and CDR2 YSYEKL. The CDR3 loop spans 17 amino acids. The CDR3 DNA sequence: TGCGCCAGCAGCCTCCAATGGGGTCAGGGGGCCAATGAAAAACTGTTTTTT. This gives the protein CASSLQWGQGANEKLFF.

The genes are TRBV19 and TRBJ2-1, with TRBD2 matching 8 bases. The CDR3 is 14 residues long. After removal of 7 bases from V and 7 bases from J, the junction contained 9 bases not matched to a gene. Looked up from germline, CDR1 is LNHDA and CDR2 is SQIVND (reference sequence). This CDR3 is CASTPRGGTNEQFF. The DNA of the CDR3 is TGTGCCAGTACCCCCCGGGGGGGGACGAATGAGCAGTTCTTC.

DNA of the CDR3: TGTGCCGCCTGGCCGGGAGGCTACGGGGGCTACACCTTC. It yields the protein CAAWPGGYGGYTF. The chain couples TRBV19 to TRBJ1-2, with unresolved D. Trimming pared 11 bases from V and 8 bases from J, leaving 21 bases between. Per germline, CDR1 LNHDA and CDR2 SQIVND (reference sequence). The length of the CDR3 is 13 residues.

The genes are TRBV5-1 and TRBJ1-2; D unclear. CDR1 and CDR2 (germline): SGHRS, YFSETQ. The CDR3 covers 11 residues. V lost 5 bases, J lost 7 bases, and 9 bases lay in between. The CDR3 spells CASREDGGYTF. DNA for the CDR3: TGCGCCAGCAGAGAGGATGGTGGCTACACCTTC. Drawing the rest from reference TRBV5-1 and TRBJ1-2, the complete variable domain is KAGVTQTPRYLIKTRGQQVTLSCSPISGHRSVSWYQQTPGQGLQFLFEYFSETQRNKGNFPGRFSGRQFSNSRSEMNVSTLELGDSALYLCASREDGGYTFGSGTRLTVV.

The V and J genes are TRBV10-2 and TRBJ1-3; unclear D gene. CDR1 and CDR2 (germline): WSHSY, SAAADI. Trimming cost V 10 bases and J 0 bases, with 19 bases left between them. The CDR3 is 16 residues long. CDR3 in DNA: TGCGCCATCCGGCCCGCGGATGGCGGCTCTGGAAACACCATATATTTT. Its protein is CAIRPADGGSGNTIYF.

The V and J genes are TRBV7-8 and TRBJ1-1; no reliable D call. The CDR3 is made up of 13 amino acids. In germline, CDR1 is SGHVS, CDR2 FQNEAQ. V lost 1 base and J lost 7, with 10 bases in between. CDR3 DNA sequence: TGTGCCAGCAGCTTAGTGTCTGCGATTGAAGCTTTCTTT. Residues: CASSLVSAIEAFF.

This clone was seen more than once but under ten times. This CDR3 reads CAWSGKGGLSNQPQHF. The CDR3 DNA is TGTGCCTGGAGCGGGAAGGGCGGTCTTAGCAATCAGCCCCAGCATTTT. This sequence joins TRBV30 and TRBJ1-5; D ambiguous. V lost 3 bases and J lost 0, with 15 bases in between. Per the germline V gene, CDR1 is GTSNPN and CDR2 is SVGIG (reference sequence). This CDR3 contains 16 residues.

The CDR3 protein is CASSGGDLNTEAFF. CDR3 DNA sequence: TGTGCCAGCAGCGGGGGGGACCTGAACACTGAAGCTTTCTTT. The rearrangement joins TRBV9 to TRBJ1-1; D might be TRBD1 (5 bases). V was trimmed by 3 bases and J by 0 bases, leaving 9 bases between them. Germline assignment: CDR1 SGDLS and CDR2 YYNGEE. The CDR3 runs to 14 residues.

The chain carries TRBV7-9 and TRBJ1-4, with D unresolved. The CDR3 loop spans 13 amino acids. The ends were cut back, 5 bases at V and 5 bases at J, with 9 bases in the middle. Looked up from germline, CDR1 is SEHNR and CDR2 is FQNEAQ (reference sequence). The CDR3 protein is CASSPFQNEKLFF. CDR3 sequence (DNA): TGTGCCAGCAGCCCCTTCCAGAATGAAAAACTGTTTTTT.

This sequence joins TRBV30 and TRBJ1-2; 7 nucleotides align to TRBD1. Looked up from germline, CDR1 is GTSNPN and CDR2 is SVGIG (reference sequence). The CDR3 has 20 residues. V was clipped by 3 bases and J by 6 bases; unmatched bases: 28. The CDR3 sequence is CAWSVHLIDRARGIGDGYTF. The CDR3 nucleotides read TGTGCCTGGAGCGTACACCTGATCGACAGGGCTAGGGGAATCGGGGATGGCTACACCTTC.

The chain links TRBV18 to TRBJ1-1, with 9 bases identical to TRBD1. V shed 2 bases and J 0 bases; nucleotides not matched to a gene: 4. The CDR3 sequence is 16 residues long. In germline, CDR1 is KGHSH, CDR2 LQKENI. The CDR3, as DNA: TGTGCCAGCTCACCAATGGGACAGGGAATGAACACTGAAGCTTTCTTT. Amino acids: CASSPMGQGMNTEAFF.

This clone showed up just once. The CDR3 region is CASSPGGGAYGYTF. The CDR3 coding sequence is TGTGCCAGCAGCCCCGGTGGGGGGGCCTATGGCTACACCTTC. This chain uses TRBV7-8 with TRBJ1-2; D is possibly TRBD1 (6 bases). Trimming shortened V by 5 bases and J by 4 bases, and 14 bases separated the two germline ends. Germline assignment: CDR1 SGHVS and CDR2 FQNEAQ. This CDR3 region has 14 residues.

The chain couples TRBV7-8 to TRBJ2-1, with D hard to call. With 1 base removed from V and 5 bases from J, the gap between germline ends came to 6 bases. Germline CDR1 SGHVS, CDR2 FQNEAQ. The CDR3 covers 13 residues. The CDR3 DNA reads as TGTGCCAGCAGCTTAGGACACAACAATGAGCAGTTCTTC. Translated: CASSLGHNNEQFF.

V is TRBV9 and J is TRBJ2-3, with D possibly being TRBD1 (5 bases). The V end lost 4 bases, the J end lost 5 bases, and 14 bases lay between the germline ends. Germline V lookup: CDR1 SGDLS, CDR2 YYNGEE. The CDR3 contains 14 residues. The CDR3: CASSLRDLGDTQYF. The CDR3 DNA follows: TGTGCCAGCAGCCTCAGGGATTTGGGAGATACGCAGTATTTT.

V and J are TRBV7-9 and TRBJ1-4; TRBD1 is a possible D gene (5 bases). Germline assignment: CDR1 SEHNR and CDR2 FQNEAQ (reference sequence). CDR3 length equals 15 residues. The V gene lost 4 bases and the J gene lost 0 bases, with 9 bases spanning the gap. The CDR3 region is CASSSSTATNEKLFF. The CDR3 nucleotides are TGTGCCAGCAGCTCCTCGACAGCAACTAATGAAAAACTGTTTTTT.

This sequence joins TRBV6-1 and TRBJ2-3, with a weak D call TRBD1 (5 bases). Between the trimmed V and J ends, which lost 0 bases and 2 bases, there was a span of 12 bases. The CDR3 is 16 amino acids. CDR1 and CDR2 (germline): MNHNS, SASEGT. CDR3 protein: CASSEAWGRVTDTQYF. The CDR3 region has the DNA TGTGCCAGCAGTGAAGCGTGGGGCAGGGTCACAGATACGCAGTATTTT.

The J gene is TRBJ2-5, the V gene TRBV5-1, with D maybe TRBD2 (7 bases). Germline CDR1 is SGHRS and CDR2 is YFSETQ. Trimming stripped 3 bases from V and 1 base from J, with 13 bases between. The CDR3 has 15 residues. CDR3 sequence reads: CASSYGGQFQETQYF. CDR3 nucleotide sequence: TGCGCCAGCAGCTACGGGGGGCAGTTCCAAGAGACCCAGTACTTC.

The V call is TRBV5-1, the J call TRBJ1-4; TRBD1 is a possible D gene (6 bases). Germline loops: CDR1 SGHRS, CDR2 YFSETQ. The CDR3 covers 16 residues. V shed 3 bases and J shed 8 bases, with 20 bases lying between them. This CDR3 reads CASSSFPPTGTEKLFF. DNA for the CDR3: TGCGCCAGCAGCTCCTTTCCCCCGACAGGAACGGAAAAACTGTTTTTT.

This sequence joins TRBV6-5 and TRBJ2-7, with D maybe TRBD2 (6 bases). This CDR3 comprises 11 residues. Trimming took 8 bases from V and 7 from J, leaving 12 bases between them. Per the germline V gene, CDR1 is MNHEY and CDR2 is SVGAGI. The DNA of the CDR3 is TGTGCCAGCGAACTAGCAGTTGAGCAGTACTTC. Its protein product is CASELAVEQYF.

CDR3: CASSSPGGYGYTF. In nucleotides, the CDR3 is TGTGCCAGCAGTTCCCCCGGGGGCTATGGCTACACCTTC. The chain combines TRBV27 with TRBJ1-2; tentative D call: TRBD1 (5 bases). The CDR3 has 13 residues. Germline V gives CDR1 MNHEY, CDR2 SMNVEV (reference sequence). V dropped 4 bases and J dropped 4 bases, with 10 bases sitting between them.